This TCR beta chain derives from a study of CD8+CD57+ T cells in acquired aplastic anemia. Study-wide background: Across the sorted CD4+ and CD8+ cells, DNA amounts averaged around 3.2 ug.

The CDR3 spans 13 residues. CDR1 and CDR2 (germline): SGHTA, FQGTGA. V was trimmed by 4 bases and J by 6 bases, leaving 12 bases between them. Genomic DNA provided the template from which TCR beta VDJ and CDR3 profiles were obtained. TCRdb re-analysed the reads in MiXCR, keeping a single row per CDR3 protein. Among around 200,000 distinct CDR3 sequences listed, roughly half were seen once. Sequencing used sorted CD4+, CD8+, or CD8+CD57+ T cells (not recorded which) from PBMCs. The TCR originated in a human donor in good health, serving as a control. The chain is built from TRBV7-3 and TRBJ1-1; tentative D call: TRBD1 (6 bases). The CDR3 DNA follows: TGTGCCAGCAGCTCCTCCGAGGGGGCTGAAGCTTTCTTT. Its protein is CASSSSEGAEAFF.